Described below is a single TCR beta chain sequence and its context. Antigen: not known. At the Johns Hopkins FTIC core, DNA taken from cultured CD4+ T cells was sequenced by way of the Oncomine TCR Beta short-read assay. TCRdb processed the PCR reads anew with MiXCR; each CDR3 protein has one entry. In the table there are 4,600 or so distinct CDR3 sequences, 30% of which are singletons. The data derive from a study of vaccination and CD4 T cells after COVID-19. Study outcomes and limitations: 304 of 307 vaccine-specific clones from convalescent patients were spike mono-reactive.

The CDR3 is 14 amino acids. Unmatched junction bases numbered 8, after V lost 6 bases and J lost 2 bases. Germline V gene lookup returns CDR1 DFQATT and CDR2 SNEGSKA (reference sequence). Regarding treatment: 10-day PBMC culture with coronavirus spike peptide pools or control peptides (ViraFEST assay). The chain recombines TRBV20-1 with TRBJ2-7, with TRBD2 matching over 9 bases. This clonotype was sampled from a human donor who had recovered from COVID-19. The material sequenced was CD4+ T cells from blood, cultured in vitro. This CDR3 is CSALSGGDTYEQYF. DNA of the CDR3: TGCAGTGCCCTTAGCGGGGGTGACACCTACGAGCAGTACTTC.